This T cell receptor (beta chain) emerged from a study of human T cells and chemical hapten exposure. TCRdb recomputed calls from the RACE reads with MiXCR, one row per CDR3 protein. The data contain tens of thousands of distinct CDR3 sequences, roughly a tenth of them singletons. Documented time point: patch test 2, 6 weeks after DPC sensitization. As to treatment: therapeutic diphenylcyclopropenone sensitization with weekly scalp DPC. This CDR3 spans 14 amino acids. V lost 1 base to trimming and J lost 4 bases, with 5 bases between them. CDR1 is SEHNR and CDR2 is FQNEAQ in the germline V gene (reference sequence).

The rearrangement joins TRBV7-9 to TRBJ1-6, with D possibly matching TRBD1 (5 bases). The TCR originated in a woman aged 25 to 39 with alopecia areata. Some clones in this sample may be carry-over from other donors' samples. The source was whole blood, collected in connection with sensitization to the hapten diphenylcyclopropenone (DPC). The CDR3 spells CASSLEGYNSPLHF. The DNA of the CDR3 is TGTGCCAGCAGCTTAGAGGGGTATAATTCACCCCTCCACTTT.